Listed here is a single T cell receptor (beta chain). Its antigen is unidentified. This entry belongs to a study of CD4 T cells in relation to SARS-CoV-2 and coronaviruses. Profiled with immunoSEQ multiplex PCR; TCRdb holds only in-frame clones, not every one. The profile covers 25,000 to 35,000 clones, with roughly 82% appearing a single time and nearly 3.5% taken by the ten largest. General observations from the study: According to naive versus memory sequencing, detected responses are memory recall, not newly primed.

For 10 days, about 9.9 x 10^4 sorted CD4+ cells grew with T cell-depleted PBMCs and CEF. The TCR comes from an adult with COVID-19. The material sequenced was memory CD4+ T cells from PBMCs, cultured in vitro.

The CDR3: CASSQDPQRALAGDSYEQYF. In nucleotides, the CDR3 is TGCGCCAGCAGCCAAGACCCTCAACGGGCTCTAGCGGGAGATTCCTACGAGCAGTACTTC. The chain carries TRBV4-1 and TRBJ2-7; TRBD2 matches 10 bases. The J segment lost 1 base and the V segment lost 0 bases, leaving 15 bases of the junction unmatched. The CDR3 covers 20 residues. Looked up from germline, CDR1 is MGHRA and CDR2 is YSYEKL.